These 8 T cell receptor beta chains were all obtained from the same sample, sequenced in a study of OX40 agonist ivuxolimab in advanced cancers. Using immunoSEQ multiplex PCR, the repertoire was profiled, and TCRdb retains in-frame clones only, with some absent. The table records about 76,000 clones, just under 85% of them present only once. The specimen was CD4+ or CD8+ T cells sorted from blood, collected in a trial of the OX40 agonist ivuxolimab. The source of these receptors is an adult with an advanced solid tumor such as melanoma, head and neck, liver or kidney cancer.

This chain uses TRBV19 with TRBJ2-7; 11 positions match TRBD1. Losses at the gene ends were 3 bases for V and 2 bases for J; bases not matched to a gene: 6. The CDR3 is 16 amino acids. From germline, CDR1 is LNHDA and CDR2 SQIVND (reference sequence). Here the CDR3 DNA reads TGTGCCAGTAGTATTAGAGGGACAGGGGGTACCTACGAGCAGTACTTC. The encoded protein is CASSIRGTGGTYEQYF.

This clone was detected only once. The genes are TRBV19 and TRBJ2-7; TRBD1 aligns across 9 bases. This CDR3 has 15 amino acids. Losses at the gene ends were 2 bases for V and 4 bases for J; bases not matched to a gene: 6. Germline values: CDR1 LNHDA, CDR2 SQIVND (reference sequence). The CDR3 DNA follows: TGTGCCAGTAGTATATCGGACAGGGGAGGTTACGAGCAGTACTTC. Its translation: CASSISDRGGYEQYF.

CDR3 bases: TGTGCCAGCAGCCCTTGGGGGAGTAAAATGTATACGCAGTATTTT. Amino acids: CASSPWGSKMYTQYF. The V and J genes are TRBV14 and TRBJ2-3; perhaps D is TRBD1 or TRBD2 (5 bases each). In germline, CDR1 is SGHDN, CDR2 FVKESK. This CDR3 is 15 amino acids long. The V end was cut by 4 bases, the J end by 7 bases, with 18 bases between. The variable domain in full, completed from reference TRBV14 and TRBJ2-3, reads EAGVTQFPSHSVIEKGQTVTLRCDPISGHDNLYWYRRVMGKEIKFLLHFVKESKQDESGMPNNRFLAERTGGTYSTLKVQPAELEDSGVYFCASSPWGSKMYTQYFGPGTRLTVL.

This clone was recorded once. The V and J genes are TRBV27 and TRBJ2-2; the D gene is possibly TRBD2 (6 bases). This CDR3 is 16 amino acids long. The V end was cut by 6 bases, the J end by 4 bases, with 18 bases between. CDR1 and CDR2 (germline): MNHEY, SMNVEV (reference sequence). CDR3 region: CASRPAWAGGTGELFF. CDR3 bases: TGTGCCAGCAGGCCCGCGTGGGCCGGGGGCACCGGGGAGCTGTTTTTT.

This sequence joins TRBV29-1 and TRBJ2-1, with D possibly being TRBD2 (6 bases). The germline V gene has CDR1 SQVTM and CDR2 ANQGSEA. The V end lost 3 bases, the J end lost 6 bases, and 9 bases lay between the germline ends. The CDR3 has 12 amino acids. The CDR3 DNA is TGCAGCGTTGAGGGAGGCCCCAATGAGCAGTTCTTC. Translation gives CSVEGGPNEQFF.

The genes are TRBV4-1 and TRBJ2-3; 12 nucleotides match TRBD2. There are 16 residues in the CDR3. V trimming: 4 bases; J trimming: 5 bases; junction bases outside the gene matches: 7. CDR1 MGHRA and CDR2 YSYEKL come from the germline V gene. The CDR3 coding sequence is TGCGCCAGCAGCCGCCTAGCGGGGGGGCCGATAGATACGCAGTATTTT. This encodes CASSRLAGGPIDTQYF.

J is TRBJ2-2 and V is TRBV10-3; 9 bases match TRBD1. The trim removed 3 bases at V and 4 bases at J, leaving 9 bases unmatched. The V gene's germline CDR1 is ENHRY and CDR2 SYGVKD. The CDR3 has 17 residues. The CDR3 is CAISDSGTGSTTGELFF. In nucleotides, the CDR3 is TGTGCCATCAGTGATTCCGGGACAGGGTCGACCACCGGGGAGCTGTTTTTT.

The chain combines TRBV19 with TRBJ1-2; TRBD1 agrees at 9 bases. Trimming removed 7 bases from V and 4 bases from J; junction bases left unmatched: 7. Per germline, CDR1 LNHDA and CDR2 SQIVND (reference sequence). This CDR3 has 14 residues. The CDR3 spells CASTGTGTGYGYTF. In DNA, the CDR3 is TGTGCCAGTACCGGGACAGGGACAGGCTATGGCTACACCTTC.